Given below is one TCR beta chain in context. What it binds is unknown. This CDR3 has 16 residues. Germline trimming cut 7 bases from V and 4 bases from J; bases unmatched to any gene: 10. Germline loops: CDR1 SGHAT, CDR2 FQNNGV. The data are from a study of blood T cells in healthy people across ages. Study-wide background: About one barcoded TCR beta cDNA was captured per two T cells.

Next came a second PCR, run for about 7 to 12 cycles, which used a sample-barcoded 5' primer along with a J-beta primer mix. TCRdb analysed the 5' RACE reads with MiXCR anew, one entry per CDR3 protein. Of roughly 720,000 distinct CDR3 sequences listed, approximately 53% are singletons. Study outcomes and limitations: In the absence of known donor CMV status, changes in expanded clonotypes were possibly confounded.

This TCR came from a man older than 75 in good health. The J gene is TRBJ2-6, the V gene TRBV11-2, with TRBD2 matching 7 bases. Sequencing used blood. CDR3 residues: CASTIGRVAGANVLTF. DNA for the CDR3: TGTGCCAGCACCATAGGGAGGGTGGCAGGGGCCAACGTCCTGACTTTC.